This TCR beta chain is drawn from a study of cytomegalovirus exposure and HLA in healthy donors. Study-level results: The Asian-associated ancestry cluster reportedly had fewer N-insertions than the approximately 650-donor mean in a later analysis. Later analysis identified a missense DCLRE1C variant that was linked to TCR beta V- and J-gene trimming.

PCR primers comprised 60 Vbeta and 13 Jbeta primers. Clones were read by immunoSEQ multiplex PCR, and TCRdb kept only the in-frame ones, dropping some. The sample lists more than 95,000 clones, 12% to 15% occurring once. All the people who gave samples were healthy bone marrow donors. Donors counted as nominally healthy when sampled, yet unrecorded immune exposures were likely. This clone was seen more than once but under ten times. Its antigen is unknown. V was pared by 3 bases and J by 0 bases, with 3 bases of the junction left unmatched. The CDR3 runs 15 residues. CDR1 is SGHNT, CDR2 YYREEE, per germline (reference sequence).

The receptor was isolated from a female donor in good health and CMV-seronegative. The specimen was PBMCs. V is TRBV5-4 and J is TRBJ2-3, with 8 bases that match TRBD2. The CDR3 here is CASSSGGGSTDTQYF. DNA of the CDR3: TGTGCCAGCAGCTCCGGGGGGGGGAGCACAGATACGCAGTATTTT.